The entry that follows covers one TCR beta chain sequence. These data belong to a study of PD-1 blockade in classical Hodgkin lymphoma. Time point described: cycle 4 day 1 (C4D1), after about 6 weeks of nivolumab. Following autologous stem cell transplantation, relapse occurred in every patient, and exposure to brentuximab vedotin varied. Progressive disease, partial response or complete response was each patient's best response. TCRdb keeps only in-frame clones here, not all; method: immunoSEQ multiplex PCR. The sample shows around 17,000 clones, about 65% of them seen only once. This CDR3 region has 15 residues. Trimming removed 0 bases from V and 7 bases from J; junction bases left unmatched: 6. The germline V gene has CDR1 MDHEN and CDR2 SYDVKM.

This receptor was obtained from a human donor with classical Hodgkin lymphoma. Sample: peripheral blood mononuclear cells (PBMCs), taken before the fourth cycle of nivolumab. The chain recombines TRBV28 with TRBJ2-1; 7 bases agree with TRBD2. The CDR3 DNA follows: TGTGCCAGCAGTTTATGGCGGGAGAAGGTAAATGAGCAGTTCTTC. It is translated as CASSLWREKVNEQFF.